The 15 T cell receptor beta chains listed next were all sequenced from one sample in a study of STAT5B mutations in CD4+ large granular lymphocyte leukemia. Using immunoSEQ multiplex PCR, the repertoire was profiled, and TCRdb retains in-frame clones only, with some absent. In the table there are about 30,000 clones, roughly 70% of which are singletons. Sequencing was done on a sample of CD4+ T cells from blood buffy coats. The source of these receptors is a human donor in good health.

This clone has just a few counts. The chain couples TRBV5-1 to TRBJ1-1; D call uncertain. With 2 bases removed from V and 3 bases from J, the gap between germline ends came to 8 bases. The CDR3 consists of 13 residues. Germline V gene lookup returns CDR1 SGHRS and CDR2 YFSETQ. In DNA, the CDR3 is TGCGCCAGCAGCTTCGGCCGGGACACTGAAGCTTTCTTT. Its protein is CASSFGRDTEAFF. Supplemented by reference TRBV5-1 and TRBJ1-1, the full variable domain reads KAGVTQTPRYLIKTRGQQVTLSCSPISGHRSVSWYQQTPGQGLQFLFEYFSETQRNKGNFPGRFSGRQFSNSRSEMNVSTLELGDSALYLCASSFGRDTEAFFGQGTRLTVV.

The CDR3 here is CASSPPPAMNTEAFF. The CDR3 bases are TGTGCCAGCTCACCACCCCCAGCGATGAACACTGAAGCTTTCTTT. The chain carries TRBV18 and TRBJ1-1; D unclear. Germline lookup yields CDR1 KGHSH and CDR2 LQKENI. V was shortened by 0 bases and J by 0 bases, with 8 bases between the two germline ends. The CDR3 covers 15 residues. The complete variable domain, with remaining parts taken from reference TRBV18 and TRBJ1-1, reads NAGVMQNPRHLVRRRGQEARLRCSPMKGHSHVYWYRQLPEEGLKFMVYLQKENIIDESGMPKERFSAEFPKEGPSILRIQQVVRGDSAAYFCASSPPPAMNTEAFFGQGTRLTVV.

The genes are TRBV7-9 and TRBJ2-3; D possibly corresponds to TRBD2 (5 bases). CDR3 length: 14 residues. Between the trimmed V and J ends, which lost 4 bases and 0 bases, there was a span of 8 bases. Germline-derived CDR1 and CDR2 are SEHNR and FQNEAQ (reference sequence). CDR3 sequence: CASSSTGSTDTQYF. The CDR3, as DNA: TGTGCCAGCAGCTCAACGGGGAGCACAGATACGCAGTATTTT.

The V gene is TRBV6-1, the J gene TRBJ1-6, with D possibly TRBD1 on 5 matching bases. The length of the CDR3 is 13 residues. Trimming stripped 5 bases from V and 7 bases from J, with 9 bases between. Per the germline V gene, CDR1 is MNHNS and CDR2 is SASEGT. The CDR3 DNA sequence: TGTGCCAGCAGTACGGGACCCAATTCACCCCTCCACTTT. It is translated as CASSTGPNSPLHF.

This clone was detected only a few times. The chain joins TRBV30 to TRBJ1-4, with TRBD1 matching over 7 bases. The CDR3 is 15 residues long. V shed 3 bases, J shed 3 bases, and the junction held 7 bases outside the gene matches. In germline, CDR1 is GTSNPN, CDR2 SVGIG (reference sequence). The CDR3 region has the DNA TGTGCCTGGAGGGCAGGGGGGTTCGCTAATGAAAAACTGTTTTTT. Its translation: CAWRAGGFANEKLFF.

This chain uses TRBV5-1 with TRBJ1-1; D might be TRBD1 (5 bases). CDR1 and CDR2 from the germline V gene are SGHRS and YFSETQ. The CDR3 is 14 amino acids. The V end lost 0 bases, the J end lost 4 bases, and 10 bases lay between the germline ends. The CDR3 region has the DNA TGCGCCAGCAGCTTGGGGGACGTGGGCACTGAAGCTTTCTTT. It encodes CASSLGDVGTEAFF.

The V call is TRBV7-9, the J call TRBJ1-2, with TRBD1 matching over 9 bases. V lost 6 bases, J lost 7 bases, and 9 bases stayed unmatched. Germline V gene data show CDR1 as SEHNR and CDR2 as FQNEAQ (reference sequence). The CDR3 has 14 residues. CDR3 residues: CASSFSGTGFGYTF. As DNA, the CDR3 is TGTGCCAGCAGTTTTTCCGGGACAGGGTTTGGCTACACCTTC.

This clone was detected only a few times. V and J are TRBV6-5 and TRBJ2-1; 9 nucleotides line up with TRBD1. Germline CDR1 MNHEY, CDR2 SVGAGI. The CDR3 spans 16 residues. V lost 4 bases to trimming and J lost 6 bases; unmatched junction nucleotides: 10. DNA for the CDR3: TGTGCCAGCAGTTCCACAGGGGGCGAGAGGATCAATGAGCAGTTCTTC. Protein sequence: CASSSTGGERINEQFF.

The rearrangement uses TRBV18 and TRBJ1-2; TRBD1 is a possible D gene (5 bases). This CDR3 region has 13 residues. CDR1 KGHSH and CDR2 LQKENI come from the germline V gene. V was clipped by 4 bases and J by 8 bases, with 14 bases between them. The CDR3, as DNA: TGTGCCAGCTCACAAGGGACTTCCGAGGGCTACACCTTC. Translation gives CASSQGTSEGYTF.

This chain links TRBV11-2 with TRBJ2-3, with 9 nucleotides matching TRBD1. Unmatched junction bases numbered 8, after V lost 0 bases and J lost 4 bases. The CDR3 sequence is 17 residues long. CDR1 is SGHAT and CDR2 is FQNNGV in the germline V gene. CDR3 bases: TGTGCCAGCAGCTTAGATCGGGGACAGGGTTGGTCAGATACGCAGTATTTT. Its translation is CASSLDRGQGWSDTQYF. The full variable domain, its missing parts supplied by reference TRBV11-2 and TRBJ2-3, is EAGVAQSPRYKIIEKRQSVAFWCNPISGHATLYWYQQILGQGPKLLIQFQNNGVVDDSQLPKDRFSAERLKGVDSTLKIQPAKLEDSAVYLCASSLDRGQGWSDTQYFGPGTRLTVL.

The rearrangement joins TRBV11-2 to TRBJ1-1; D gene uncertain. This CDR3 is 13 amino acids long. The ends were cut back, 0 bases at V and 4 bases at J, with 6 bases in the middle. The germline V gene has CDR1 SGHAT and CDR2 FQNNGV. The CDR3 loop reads CASSLEVGTEAFF. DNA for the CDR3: TGTGCCAGCAGCTTAGAGGTTGGCACTGAAGCTTTCTTT.

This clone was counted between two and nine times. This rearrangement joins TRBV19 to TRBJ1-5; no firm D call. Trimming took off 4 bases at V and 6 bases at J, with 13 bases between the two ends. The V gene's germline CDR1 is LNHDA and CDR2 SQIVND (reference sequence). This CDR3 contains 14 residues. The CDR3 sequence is CASSRAGESQPQHF. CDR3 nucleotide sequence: TGTGCCAGTAGTAGGGCCGGGGAGAGTCAGCCCCAGCATTTT. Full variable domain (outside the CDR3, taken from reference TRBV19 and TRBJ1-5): DGGITQSPKYLFRKEGQNVTLSCEQNLNHDAMYWYRQDPGQGLRLIYYSQIVNDFQKGDIAEGYSVSREKKESFPLTVTSAQKNPTAFYLCASSRAGESQPQHFGDGTRLSIL.

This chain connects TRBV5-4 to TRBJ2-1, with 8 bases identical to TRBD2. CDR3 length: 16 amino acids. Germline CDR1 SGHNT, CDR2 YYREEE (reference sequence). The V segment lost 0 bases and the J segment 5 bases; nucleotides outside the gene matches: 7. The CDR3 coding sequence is TGTGCCAGCAGCTTGGCCGGGGGGGGGCCAAACAATGAGCAGTTCTTC. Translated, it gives CASSLAGGGPNNEQFF. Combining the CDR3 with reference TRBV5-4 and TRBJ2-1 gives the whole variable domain ETGVTQSPTHLIKTRGQQVTLRCSSQSGHNTVSWYQQALGQGPQFIFQYYREEENGRGNFPPRFSGLQFPNYSSELNVNALELDDSALYLCASSLAGGGPNNEQFFGPGTRLTVL.

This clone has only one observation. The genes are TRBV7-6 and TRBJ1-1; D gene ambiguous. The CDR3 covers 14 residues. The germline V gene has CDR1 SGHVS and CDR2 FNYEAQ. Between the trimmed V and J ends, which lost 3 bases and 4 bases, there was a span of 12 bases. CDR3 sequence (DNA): TGTGCCAGCAGCTTCGGCCAGGTGGGCACTGAAGCTTTCTTT. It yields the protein CASSFGQVGTEAFF.

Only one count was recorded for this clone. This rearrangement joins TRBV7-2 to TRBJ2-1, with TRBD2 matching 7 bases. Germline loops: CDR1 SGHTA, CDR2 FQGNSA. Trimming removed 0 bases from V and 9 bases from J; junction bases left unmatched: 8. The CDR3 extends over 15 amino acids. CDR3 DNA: TGTGCCAGCAGCTTAGCGGTCGGGACTAAAGGTGAGCAGTTCTTC. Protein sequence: CASSLAVGTKGEQFF.